The 14 T cell receptor beta chains below come from one sample, sequenced in a study of yellow fever vaccine responses in identical twins. MiXCR, applied by TCRdb to the RT-PCR reads, yields one record per CDR3 protein. There are approximately 1,500 distinct CDR3 sequences in the sample; about four fifths occur only once, and 28% lies in the top ten. The sample consisted of T cells from blood (PBMCs), unsorted or a sorted subset (not recorded which), taken before or after yellow fever vaccination (not recorded which). These receptors all come from a female donor who received the yellow fever vaccine.

V gene TRBV5-1 combines with J gene TRBJ2-1; 9 nucleotides align to TRBD2. Per germline, CDR1 SGHRS and CDR2 YFSETQ. There are 15 residues in the CDR3. After removal of 0 bases from V and 7 bases from J, the junction contained 5 bases not matched to a gene. The CDR3 loop reads CASSLVAGGRNEQFF. The CDR3 nucleotides read TGCGCCAGCAGCTTGGTGGCGGGAGGGCGGAATGAGCAGTTCTTC.

The J gene is TRBJ2-1, the V gene TRBV30; 8 bases are shared with TRBD1. This CDR3 has 14 residues. Unmatched junction bases numbered 3, after V lost 0 bases and J lost 5 bases. Germline CDR1 and CDR2: GTSNPN and SVGIG (reference sequence). Written as DNA, the CDR3 is TGTGCCTGGAGTGTCAGGGGGCGCGACAATGAGCAGTTCTTC. It yields the protein CAWSVRGRDNEQFF.

The chain uses TRBV6-5 and TRBJ1-5, with a tentative D call TRBD1 (5 bases). The CDR3 is 13 residues long. Trimming took 4 bases from V and 6 from J, leaving 10 bases between them. Per germline, CDR1 MNHEY and CDR2 SVGAGI. CDR3 loop: CASSWDSLQPQHF. CDR3 DNA sequence: TGTGCCAGCAGTTGGGACTCCCTTCAGCCCCAGCATTTT.

Worth noting for this clonotype: Likely a read error: the CDR3 ends without its conserved phenylalanine or tryptophan. The J gene is TRBJ2-3, the V gene TRBV11-3; TRBD2 aligns across 10 bases. This CDR3 comprises 14 residues. Per the germline V gene, CDR1 is SGHNT and CDR2 is YENEEA. V dropped 6 bases and J dropped 9; count of bases not matched to a gene: 9. The CDR3 DNA sequence: TGTGCCAGCAGGCTTATAGCGGGAGGTGGCACGCAGTATTCT. Translation gives CASRLIAGGGTQYS.

This clonotype was recorded a few times. V gene TRBV10-3 combines with J gene TRBJ2-3; 11 bases agree with TRBD2. Germline trimming cut 5 bases from V and 3 bases from J; bases unmatched to any gene: 10. Germline CDR1 ENHRY, CDR2 SYGVKD. This CDR3 region has 17 residues. CDR3 sequence reads: CAISKGPSGGPTDTQYF. The CDR3 coding sequence is TGTGCCATCAGTAAGGGGCCTAGCGGGGGGCCAACAGATACGCAGTATTTT.

V gene TRBV20-1 combines with J gene TRBJ2-1, with a tentative D call TRBD2 (6 bases). This CDR3 comprises 11 residues. Deletions cut 8 bases from V and 8 bases from J, with 13 bases between. Germline values: CDR1 DFQATT, CDR2 SNEGSKA (reference sequence). CDR3 residues: CSLSGVHEQFF. CDR3 DNA sequence: TGCAGTCTGTCGGGGGTACATGAGCAGTTCTTC.

The chain joins TRBV15 to TRBJ1-1; D ambiguous. The CDR3 is 14 amino acids. Trimming left V 0 bases short and J 11 bases short, with 16 bases between. Looked up from germline, CDR1 is LNHNV and CDR2 is YYDKDF (reference sequence). The CDR3 DNA sequence: TGTGCCACCAGCAGAGATAACGGCCCCGCAACGGCTTTCTTT. Its translation is CATSRDNGPATAFF.

This chain links TRBV25-1 with TRBJ2-2; TRBD2 matches 8 bases. The CDR3 extends over 15 amino acids. Germline CDR1 is MGHDK and CDR2 is SYGVNS. J was trimmed by 5 bases and V by 1 base; bases with no gene match: 3. CDR3 region: CASSEFSGITGELFF. For the CDR3, the DNA is TGTGCCAGCAGTGAATTTAGCGGGATTACCGGGGAGCTGTTTTTT.

This chain links TRBV7-9 with TRBJ2-2; 7 bases match TRBD1. The CDR3 consists of 15 residues. The germline V gene has CDR1 SEHNR and CDR2 FQNEAQ (reference sequence). V was clipped by 1 base and J by 5 bases; unmatched bases: 4. The CDR3 loop is CASSLGYRGTGELFF. The CDR3 DNA follows: TGTGCCAGCAGCTTAGGGTACAGGGGAACCGGGGAGCTGTTTTTT.

The V call is TRBV10-1, the J call TRBJ1-1; D uncertain. From germline, CDR1 is WNHNN and CDR2 SYGVQD (reference sequence). This CDR3 spans 15 amino acids. V lost 2 bases and J 6 bases, leaving 16 bases between the germline ends. The CDR3 is CASSEMVGTGPEAFF. DNA for the CDR3: TGCGCCAGCAGTGAGATGGTGGGAACGGGCCCTGAAGCTTTCTTT.

The chain recombines TRBV20-1 with TRBJ2-5; no reliable D call. The CDR3 sequence is 12 residues long. Germline V gene data show CDR1 as DFQATT and CDR2 as SNEGSKA (reference sequence). Trimming stripped 3 bases from V and 5 bases from J, with 10 bases between. The CDR3, as DNA: TGCAGTGCTAGTGTAGGCTCCGAGACCCAGTACTTC. Translation: CSASVGSETQYF.

This chain joins TRBV6-1 and TRBJ2-1; unclear D gene. Trimming shortened V by 3 bases and J by 2 bases, and 11 bases separated the two germline ends. CDR3 size: 15 residues. From germline, CDR1 is MNHNS and CDR2 SASEGT. CDR3 sequence: CASSDKEGTYNEQFF. As DNA, the CDR3 is TGTGCCAGCAGTGATAAGGAAGGGACCTACAATGAGCAGTTCTTC.

V and J are TRBV12-3 or TRBV12-4 and TRBJ1-1, with D possibly matching TRBD1 (6 bases). This CDR3 has 12 residues. V lost 6 bases and J lost 7, with 12 bases in between. In DNA form, the CDR3 reads TGTGCCAGCAGCCTAGGGGGGCTTGAAGCTTTCTTT. It yields the protein CASSLGGLEAFF.

The count of this clonotype is one. V gene TRBV6-5 combines with J gene TRBJ1-2; D unresolved. Per the germline V gene, CDR1 is MNHEY and CDR2 is SVGAGI. The germline V and J ends were trimmed by 2 bases and 4 bases, with 11 bases remaining between them. The CDR3 loop spans 14 amino acids. The DNA for the CDR3 is TGTGCCAGCAGTTACGCGGGAGGTGGCTATGGCTACACCTTC. Its translation: CASSYAGGGYGYTF.